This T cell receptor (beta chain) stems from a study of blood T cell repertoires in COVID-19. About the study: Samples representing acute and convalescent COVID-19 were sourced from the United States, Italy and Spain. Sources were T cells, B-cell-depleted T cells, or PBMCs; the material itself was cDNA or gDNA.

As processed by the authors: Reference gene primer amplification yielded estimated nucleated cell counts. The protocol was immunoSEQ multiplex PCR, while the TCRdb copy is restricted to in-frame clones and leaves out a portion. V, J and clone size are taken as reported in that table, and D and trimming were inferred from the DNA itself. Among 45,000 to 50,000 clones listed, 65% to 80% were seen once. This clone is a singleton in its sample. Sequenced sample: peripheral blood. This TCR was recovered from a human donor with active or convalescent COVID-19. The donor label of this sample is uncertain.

Here the CDR3 reads CASSTALGLNEQFF. Here the CDR3 DNA reads TGTGCCAGTAGTACCGCTCTAGGTTTGAATGAGCAGTTCTTC. The chain recombines TRBV19 with TRBJ2-1; D is unresolved. The CDR3 length is 14 residues. Germline values: CDR1 LNHDA, CDR2 SQIVND (reference sequence). The V end was cut by 4 bases, the J end by 7 bases, with 14 bases between.